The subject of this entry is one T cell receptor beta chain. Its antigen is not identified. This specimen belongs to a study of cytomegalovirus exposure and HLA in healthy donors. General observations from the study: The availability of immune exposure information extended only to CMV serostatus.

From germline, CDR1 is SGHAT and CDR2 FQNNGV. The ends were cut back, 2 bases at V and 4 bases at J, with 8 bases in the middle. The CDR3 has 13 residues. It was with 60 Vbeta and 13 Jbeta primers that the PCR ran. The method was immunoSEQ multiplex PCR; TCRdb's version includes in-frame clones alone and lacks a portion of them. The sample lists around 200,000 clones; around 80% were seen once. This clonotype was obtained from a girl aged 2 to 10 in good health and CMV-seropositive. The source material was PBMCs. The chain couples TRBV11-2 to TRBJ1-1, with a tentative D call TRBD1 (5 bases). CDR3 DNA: TGTGCCAGCAGCTTATCGGGGGGCACTGAAGCTTTCTTT. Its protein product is CASSLSGGTEAFF.